The 27 T cell receptor beta chains below come from one sample, sequenced in a study of T cell repertoires in cytomegalovirus infection. TCRdb reanalysed the reads using MiXCR and keeps one entry per CDR3 protein. Among around 340,000 distinct CDR3 sequences listed, just under 30% were seen once. No antigens are known for them. This specimen was cultured PBMCs, taken from culture after CMV antigen stimulation. The receptor set was obtained from a human donor in good health (CMV status not recorded). Some clones in this sample may be carry-over from other donors' samples.

The chain has TRBV7-9 and TRBJ2-4, with D perhaps matching TRBD1 (5 bases). Per germline, CDR1 SEHNR and CDR2 FQNEAQ (reference sequence). Trimming stripped 0 bases from V and 5 bases from J, with 8 bases between. The CDR3 runs 14 residues. CDR3 protein: CASSLAGVQNIQYF. The CDR3 DNA follows: TGTGCCAGCAGCTTAGCAGGGGTCCAAAACATTCAGTACTTC.

This clonotype was seen a few times. The chain couples TRBV12-3 or TRBV12-4 to TRBJ1-6; the D gene is possibly TRBD1 (6 bases). This CDR3 is 14 amino acids long. V was trimmed by 6 bases and J by 10 bases, leaving 16 bases between them. The CDR3 loop is CASSLGSTGSPLHF. The CDR3 nucleotides are TGTGCCAGCAGCCTAGGATCTACAGGGTCACCCCTCCACTTT.

This clonotype was picked up many times. As DNA, the CDR3 is TGTGCCAGCAGGCCCCGGGGGGGGCCCAATCAGCCCCAGCATTTT. Protein product: CASRPRGGPNQPQHF. The gene calls are TRBV7-8 and TRBJ1-5; a weak D match, TRBD1 (6 bases). Germline-derived CDR1 and CDR2 are SGHVS and FQNEAQ. The CDR3 length is 15 residues. Trimming took 6 bases from V and 3 from J, leaving 15 bases between them.

The V and J genes are TRBV19 and TRBJ1-5; D remains ambiguous. The CDR3 totals 14 residues. Per the germline V gene, CDR1 is LNHDA and CDR2 is SQIVND (reference sequence). Trimming pared 1 base from V and 5 bases from J, leaving 9 bases between. The CDR3 bases are TGTGCCAGTAGTATAGGCAAGAGCGATCAGCCCCAGCATTTT. Translation: CASSIGKSDQPQHF.

V usage is TRBV19 and J usage is TRBJ1-2; 7 bases are a match to TRBD1. This CDR3 has 15 amino acids. Germline loops: CDR1 LNHDA, CDR2 SQIVND (reference sequence). V was pared by 4 bases and J by 3 bases, with 8 bases of the junction left unmatched. The CDR3 region has the DNA TGTGCCAGTAGTACCCGACAGGGCCTGTACTATGGCTACACCTTC. Translated, it gives CASSTRQGLYYGYTF.

The chain is built from TRBV5-5 and TRBJ2-7; 7 nucleotides agree with TRBD1. The CDR3 is 15 amino acids. Germline CDR1 reads SGHKS; CDR2 reads YYEKEE (reference sequence). With V trimmed by 3 bases and J by 2 bases, 8 bases remained unmatched. CDR3 coding DNA: TGTGCCAGCAGCTACCGGACGGGACAGACCTACGAGCAGTACTTC. This codes for CASSYRTGQTYEQYF.

This clonotype has a count of ten or more. The V call is TRBV7-2, the J call TRBJ1-1; unclear D gene. The CDR3 is 15 amino acids. In germline, CDR1 is SGHTA, CDR2 FQGNSA. With 4 bases removed from V and 1 base from J, the gap between germline ends came to 13 bases. CDR3: CASSSLGLRNTEAFF. The DNA for the CDR3 is TGTGCCAGCAGCTCCCTCGGACTGAGGAACACTGAAGCTTTCTTT.

This clonotype was observed a handful of times. The chain carries TRBV20-1 and TRBJ2-3, with 7 bases that match TRBD2. CDR1 is DFQATT, CDR2 SNEGSKA, per germline (reference sequence). The CDR3 has 16 amino acids. Trimming removed 8 bases from V and 0 bases from J; junction bases left unmatched: 14. The CDR3 nucleotides are TGCAGTACCCTCTCGACTAGCAGATCTAGCACAGATACGCAGTATTTT. This encodes CSTLSTSRSSTDTQYF.

This clonotype was found many times. This chain connects TRBV5-6 to TRBJ1-1; 10 positions agree with TRBD1. V lost 4 bases and J lost 0; bases outside the gene matches: 12. The CDR3 is 18 amino acids. Germline assignment: CDR1 SGHDT and CDR2 YYEEEE. The CDR3 region is CASSPPGQGPHLNTEAFF. In DNA form, the CDR3 reads TGTGCCAGCAGCCCACCGGGACAGGGGCCCCATTTGAACACTGAAGCTTTCTTT.

V is TRBV19 and J is TRBJ2-2, with TRBD2 matching over 14 bases. Germline-derived CDR1 and CDR2 are LNHDA and SQIVND (reference sequence). The CDR3 consists of 19 residues. The V and J ends lost 10 bases and 1 base, in that order; junction bases with no gene match: 14. In DNA form, the CDR3 reads TGTGCCACCTCCCCGGGGACTAGCGGGAGAACCCTGAACACCGGGGAGCTGTTTTTT. Translating it yields CATSPGTSGRTLNTGELFF.

This clonotype has only a few counts. The chain uses TRBV9 and TRBJ2-4; D not certain. CDR3 length: 15 amino acids. Trimming took off 4 bases at V and 2 bases at J, with 13 bases between the two ends. The germline V gene has CDR1 SGDLS and CDR2 YYNGEE. The CDR3, as DNA: TGTGCCAGCAGCCCTGAACCGGGCCCCAAAAACATTCAGTACTTC. It yields the protein CASSPEPGPKNIQYF.

The table lists this clonotype with a few counts. The chain combines TRBV7-3 with TRBJ2-5; D remains ambiguous. Trimming removed 0 bases from V and 3 bases from J, with 8 bases in between. The CDR3 contains 14 residues. The germline V gene has CDR1 SGHTA and CDR2 FQGTGA. Here the CDR3 reads CASSLTIDEETQYF. CDR3 DNA sequence: TGTGCCAGCAGCTTAACGATCGACGAAGAGACCCAGTACTTC.

In its sample, this clonotype was seen a few times. The rearrangement joins TRBV19 to TRBJ1-1; TRBD1 might be the D (5 bases). In germline, CDR1 is LNHDA, CDR2 SQIVND (reference sequence). The CDR3 covers 13 residues. V lost 6 bases to trimming and J lost 5 bases, with 13 bases between them. CDR3 region: CASSQGWETEAFF. For the CDR3, the DNA is TGTGCCAGTAGCCAGGGATGGGAAACTGAAGCTTTCTTT.

This clonotype was observed a handful of times. This chain joins TRBV7-8 and TRBJ1-2, with TRBD1 matching over 7 bases. V was pared by 5 bases and J by 3 bases, with 6 bases of the junction left unmatched. This CDR3 spans 14 amino acids. The V gene's germline CDR1 is SGHVS and CDR2 FQNEAQ. Written as DNA, the CDR3 is TGTGCCAGCAGCGGCCCAGGGGGGGACTATGGCTACACCTTC. This sequence encodes CASSGPGGDYGYTF. Full variable domain (outside the CDR3, taken from reference TRBV7-8 and TRBJ1-2): GAGVSQSPRYKVAKRGQDVALRCDPISGHVSLFWYQQALGQGPEFLTYFQNEAQLDKSGLPSDRFFAERPEGSVSTLKIQRTQQEDSAVYLCASSGPGGDYGYTFGSGTRLTVV.

The V gene is TRBV27, the J gene TRBJ2-2; 7 bases agree with TRBD2. Germline V gene lookup returns CDR1 MNHEY and CDR2 SMNVEV (reference sequence). The V and J ends lost 10 bases and 2 bases, in that order; junction bases with no gene match: 10. The CDR3 contains 15 residues. CDR3 in DNA: TGTGCCACCGCTAGGGGAGGGCCTAACACCGGGGAGCTGTTTTTT. It translates to CATARGGPNTGELFF.

The V call is TRBV7-9, the J call TRBJ1-1; D remains unclear. CDR3 length equals 13 residues. The V end lost 1 base, the J end lost 6 bases, and 9 bases lay between the germline ends. Germline CDR1 is SEHNR and CDR2 is FQNEAQ (reference sequence). In DNA form, the CDR3 reads TGTGCCAGCAGCTTAGACGGGATAGCTGAAGCTTTCTTT. Its translation: CASSLDGIAEAFF.

V and J are TRBV28 and TRBJ2-3, with 7 bases aligning to TRBD1. CDR3 length equals 15 residues. The J segment lost 4 bases and the V segment lost 3 bases, leaving 7 bases of the junction unmatched. CDR1 MDHEN and CDR2 SYDVKM come from the germline V gene. CDR3 residues: CASSLTGTSPDTQYF. As DNA, the CDR3 is TGTGCCAGCAGTTTGACAGGGACATCTCCAGATACGCAGTATTTT.

This clonotype was recorded a few times. V usage is TRBV11-3 and J usage is TRBJ2-3; 8 positions agree with TRBD2. Germline CDR1 is SGHNT and CDR2 is YENEEA. The CDR3 sequence is 15 residues long. V shed 5 bases, J shed 2 bases, and the junction held 6 bases outside the gene matches. The CDR3 protein is CASSVGTSYTDTQYF. In DNA, the CDR3 is TGTGCCAGCAGCGTTGGGACTAGTTACACAGATACGCAGTATTTT. The variable domain in full, with the rest retrieved from reference TRBV11-3 and TRBJ2-3, is EAGVVQSPRYKIIEKKQPVAFWCNPISGHNTLYWYLQNLGQGPELLIRYENEEAVDDSQLPKDRFSAERLKGVDSTLKIQPAELGDSAVYLCASSVGTSYTDTQYFGPGTRLTVL.

The V gene is TRBV7-3, the J gene TRBJ2-1; maybe TRBD2 (6 bases). Germline V lookup: CDR1 SGHTA, CDR2 FQGTGA. Between the trimmed V and J ends, which lost 8 bases and 2 bases, there was a span of 16 bases. The CDR3 consists of 15 residues. CDR3 in amino acids: CASLNSGDAYNEQFF. In nucleotides, the CDR3 is TGTGCCAGCCTGAATAGCGGAGACGCCTACAATGAGCAGTTCTTC.

This chain uses TRBV6-5 with TRBJ2-1; weak D call: TRBD1 (5 bases). The germline V and J ends were trimmed by 5 bases and 7 bases, with 12 bases remaining between them. This CDR3 comprises 13 residues. CDR1 is MNHEY and CDR2 is SVGAGI in the germline V gene. CDR3 protein: CASSRQGSNEQFF. CDR3 DNA sequence: TGTGCCAGCAGTAGGCAGGGTTCAAATGAGCAGTTCTTC.

The chain recombines TRBV7-8 with TRBJ1-5, with TRBD1 matching over 10 bases. This CDR3 has 15 amino acids. Germline CDR1 SGHVS, CDR2 FQNEAQ. V lost 6 bases and J lost 4; bases outside the gene matches: 6. The CDR3 region has the DNA TGTGCCAGCAGGTTGGACAGGGGGGCAAATCAGCCCCAGCATTTT. Its translation: CASRLDRGANQPQHF.

This clonotype has more than one count but fewer than ten. The gene calls are TRBV12-5 and TRBJ1-5, with no clear D. The germline V gene encodes CDR1 LGHNT and CDR2 FRNRAP. The length of the CDR3 is 15 residues. V shed 0 bases and J shed 9 bases, with 15 bases lying between them. The CDR3: CASGLVGFQKVPQHF. The DNA of the CDR3 is TGTGCTAGTGGTTTGGTAGGTTTTCAAAAGGTGCCCCAGCATTTT.

The chain joins TRBV12-3 or TRBV12-4 to TRBJ2-5; perhaps TRBD1 as D (6 bases). The length of the CDR3 is 14 residues. V gave up 6 bases and J gave up 0 bases, with 11 bases separating them. CDR3 DNA sequence: TGTGCCAGCAGCCAGGGGACAAACCAAGAGACCCAGTACTTC. Translated, it gives CASSQGTNQETQYF.

The V gene is TRBV6-6, the J gene TRBJ2-1; TRBD2 matches 9 bases. The J segment lost 10 bases and the V segment lost 2 bases, leaving 3 bases of the junction unmatched. The CDR3 runs to 13 residues. Germline loops: CDR1 MNHNY, CDR2 SVGAGI (reference sequence). The CDR3 loop reads CASSYNSGGEQFF. Written as DNA, the CDR3 is TGTGCCAGCAGTTACAATAGCGGGGGAGAGCAGTTCTTC.

This clonotype has ten or more counts. The junction shows a germline mismatch at one end, possibly a read error. The J gene is TRBJ1-1, the V gene TRBV11-2, with 9 positions matching TRBD1. The CDR3 loop spans 16 amino acids. The germline CDR1 and CDR2 sequences are SGHAT and FQNNGV. The CDR3 DNA is TGTGCCAGCACCTTAGGGACAGGGAGTCTGAACACTGAAGCTTTCTTT. Residues: CASTLGTGSLNTEAFF.

The chain is built from TRBV7-6 and TRBJ1-6; D call uncertain. V lost 10 bases and J 8 bases, leaving 9 bases between the germline ends. Germline assignment: CDR1 SGHVS and CDR2 FNYEAQ. The CDR3 spans 11 residues. This CDR3 is CATQPDSPLHF. For the CDR3, the DNA is TGTGCCACCCAACCGGATTCACCCCTCCACTTT.

This clonotype came up many times. The genes are TRBV7-2 and TRBJ1-5; no reliable D call. Trimming removed 5 bases at V and 4 bases at J, with 9 bases between. Germline V CDR1 and CDR2: SGHTA, FQGNSA. This CDR3 has 13 amino acids. CDR3: CASSPRYNQPQHF. The CDR3 DNA reads as TGTGCCAGCAGCCCTAGGTATAATCAGCCCCAGCATTTT.